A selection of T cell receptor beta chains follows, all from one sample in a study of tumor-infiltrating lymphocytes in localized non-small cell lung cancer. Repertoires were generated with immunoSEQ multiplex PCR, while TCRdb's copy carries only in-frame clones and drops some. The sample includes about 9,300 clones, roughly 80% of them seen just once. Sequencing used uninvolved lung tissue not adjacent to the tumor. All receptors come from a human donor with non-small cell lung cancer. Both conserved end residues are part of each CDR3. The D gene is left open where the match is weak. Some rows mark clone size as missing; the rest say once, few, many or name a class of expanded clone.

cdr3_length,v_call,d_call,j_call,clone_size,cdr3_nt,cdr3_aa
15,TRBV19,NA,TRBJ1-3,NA,TGTGCCAGCTACCGACGGGGGGCGCGCGGAAACACCATATATTTT,CASYRRGARGNTIYF
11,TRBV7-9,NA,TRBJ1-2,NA,TGTGCCAGCAGCTTAGCGCTTGGCTACACCTTC,CASSLALGYTF
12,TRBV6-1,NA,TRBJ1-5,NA,TGTGCCAGCAAGCACAGGGATGGGGCCCAGCATTTT,CASKHRDGAQHF
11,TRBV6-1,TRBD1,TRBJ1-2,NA,TGTGCCAGCAACAGGGGGGATGGCTACACCTTC,CASNRGDGYTF
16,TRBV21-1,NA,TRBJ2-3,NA,TGTGCCAGCAGCCCTATAACTAGCGGGAGGAGAGATACGCAGTATTTT,CASSPITSGRRDTQYF
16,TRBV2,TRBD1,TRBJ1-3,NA,TGTGCCAGCAGGCTAGGGACAGCGAGCTCTGGAAACACCATATATTTT,CASRLGTASSGNTIYF
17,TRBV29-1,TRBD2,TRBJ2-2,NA,TGCAGCGTTGGGGGGATAGGACTAGCGGGAGTGTCCGGGGAGCTGTTTTTT,CSVGGIGLAGVSGELFF
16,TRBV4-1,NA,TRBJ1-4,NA,TGCGCCAGCACCCCACTGTTTGGTGCAACTAATGAAAAACTGTTTTTT,CASTPLFGATNEKLFF
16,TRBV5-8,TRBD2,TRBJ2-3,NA,TGTGCCAGCAGCGTGGGACTAGCGGGAGCCGCAGATACGCAGTATTTT,CASSVGLAGAADTQYF
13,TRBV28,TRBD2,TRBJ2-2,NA,TGTGCCAGCAACCTAGGACTAGCCGGGGAGCTGTTTTTT,CASNLGLAGELFF
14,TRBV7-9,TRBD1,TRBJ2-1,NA,TGTGCCAGCAGTACGACAGGGTACTACAATGAGCAGTTCTTC,CASSTTGYYNEQFF
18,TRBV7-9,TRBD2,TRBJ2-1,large,TGTGCCAGCAGCTTAGCGGGACTAGCCAACGGGGTCTACAATGAGCAGTTCTTC,CASSLAGLANGVYNEQFF
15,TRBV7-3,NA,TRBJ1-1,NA,TGTGCCAGCAGCTTAATGGGGGGCCTGAACACTGAAGCTTTCTTT,CASSLMGGLNTEAFF
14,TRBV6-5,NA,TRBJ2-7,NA,TGTGCCAGCAGATTAAACAGGGTAACCTACGAGCAGTACTTC,CASRLNRVTYEQYF
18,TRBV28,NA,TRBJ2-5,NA,TGTGCCAGCAGTTTATTCGACCCGGGGTTAGGCAACCAAGAGACCCAGTACTTC,CASSLFDPGLGNQETQYF
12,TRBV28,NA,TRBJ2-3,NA,TGTGCCAGCAGTTGGACAACAGATACGCAGTATTTT,CASSWTTDTQYF
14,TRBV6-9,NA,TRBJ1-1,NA,TGTGCCAGCAGTTCCCCAGCTAACCCACTTCGGGCTTTCTTT,CASSSPANPLRAFF
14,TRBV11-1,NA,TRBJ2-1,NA,TGTGCCAGCAGCTTAGGGCAGAGAGGGAATGAGCAGTTCTTC,CASSLGQRGNEQFF
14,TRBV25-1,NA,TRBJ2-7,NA,TGTGCCAGCAGTACGACCGGGACCACCTACGAGCAGTACTTC,CASSTTGTTYEQYF
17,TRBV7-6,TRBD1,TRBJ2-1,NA,TGTGCCAGCAGCCCCTGGACAGGGATAAGCTCAGGGGATGAGCAGTTCTTC,CASSPWTGISSGDEQFF
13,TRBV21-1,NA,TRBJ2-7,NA,TGTGCCAGCATCGACAGGGGGCTCAACGAGCAGTACTTC,CASIDRGLNEQYF
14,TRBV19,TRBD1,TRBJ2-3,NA,TGTGCCAGTAGTCGACGGACAGGTACAAATACGCAGTATTTT,CASSRRTGTNTQYF
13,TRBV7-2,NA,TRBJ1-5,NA,TGTGCCAGCACCCCGGATCTAAATCAGCCCCAGCATTTT,CASTPDLNQPQHF
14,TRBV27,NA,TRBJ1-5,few,TGTGCCAGCAGCCCCGGCCCCTCCGCAAAGCCCCAGCATTTT,CASSPGPSAKPQHF
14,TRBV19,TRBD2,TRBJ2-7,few,TGTGCCAGTAGTGGACCCGGGACTAGCGGGAGTCAGGACTTC,CASSGPGTSGSQDF
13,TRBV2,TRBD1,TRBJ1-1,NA,TGTGCCAGCAGTGGGCGGTTACAGGGGGAAGCTTTCTTT,CASSGRLQGEAFF
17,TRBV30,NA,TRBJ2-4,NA,TGTGCCTGGACAGTGGGGGGGGCACAGTCCGGGAGGAACATTCAGTACTTC,CAWTVGGAQSGRNIQYF